The clone carrying this TCR beta chain was seen ten or more times. What it binds is unknown. The entry originates in a study of Graves' ophthalmopathy and Graves' hyperthyroidism. Study-level points and caveats: Blood also carried most expanded thyroid clonotypes exceeding 0.001 frequency. Distinction of ophthalmopathy from stable hyperthyroidism by a 13-signature model reached 85% to 90% sensitivity and 70% to 83% specificity.

Amplification targeted the TCR beta CDR3 regions, with RNA transcripts as the source material. The workflow started with a first-round RT-PCR run with HTBI primers and then moved on to a second-round multiplex PCR. MiXCR, run by TCRdb on the multiplex PCR reads, gives a single entry per CDR3 protein. There are roughly 600,000 distinct CDR3 sequences in the sample; less than 45% occur only once, and roughly 4.5% lies in the top ten. This TCR was sampled from an adult man with Graves' hyperthyroidism. Material: peripheral blood or thyroid tissue (not recorded which).

The CDR3 bases are TGTGCCAGCAGCACCTCGGGGGCCTCCTACGAGCAGTACTTC. Amino acids: CASSTSGASYEQYF. This chain links TRBV7-2 with TRBJ2-7; D tentatively fits TRBD1 or TRBD2 (6 bases each). V lost 5 bases and J lost 0, with 11 bases in between. CDR1 SGHTA and CDR2 FQGNSA come from the germline V gene. The CDR3 sequence is 14 residues long.